This T cell receptor beta chain was profiled in a study of cytomegalovirus exposure and HLA in healthy donors. Study details: Of several hundred genotyped donors, 81% grouped in the Caucasian-associated ancestry cluster. Study conclusions and caveats: A few chains linked to CMV were shown in vitro to be specific for CMV antigens. It was in a later analysis that TCR association rates were seen to vary by HLA locus, highest for DRB1 and lowest for HLA-C.

Germline V lookup: CDR1 SEHNR, CDR2 FQNEAQ (reference sequence). V was pared by 2 bases and J by 1 base, with 7 bases of the junction left unmatched. CDR3 length: 17 amino acids. In the PCR, 60 Vbeta and 13 Jbeta primers were used. Assay: immunoSEQ multiplex PCR; the TCRdb copy retains only in-frame clones and omits some. This table lists some 200,000 clones. In regard to this clone: What it binds is not known.

Samples came from healthy bone marrow donors. Sequencing was done on a sample of PBMCs. The origin of this receptor is a girl aged 2 to 9 in good health and CMV-seropositive. The chain combines TRBV7-9 with TRBJ1-5; 8 nucleotides align to TRBD1. CDR3 nucleotide sequence: TGTGCCAGCAGCTTATCAGGGGGCAGGGTGAGCAATCAGCCCCAGCATTTT. Amino acids: CASSLSGGRVSNQPQHF.